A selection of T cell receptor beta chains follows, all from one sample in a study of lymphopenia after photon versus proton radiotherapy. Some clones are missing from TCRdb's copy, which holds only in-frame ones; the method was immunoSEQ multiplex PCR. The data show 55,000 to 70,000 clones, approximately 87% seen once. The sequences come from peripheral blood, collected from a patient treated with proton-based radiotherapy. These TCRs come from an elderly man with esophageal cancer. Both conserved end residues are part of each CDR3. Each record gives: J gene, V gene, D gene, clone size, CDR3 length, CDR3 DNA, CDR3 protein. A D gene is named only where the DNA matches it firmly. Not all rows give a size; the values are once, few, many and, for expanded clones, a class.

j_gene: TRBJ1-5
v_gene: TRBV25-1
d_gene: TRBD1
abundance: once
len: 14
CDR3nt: TGTGCCAGCAGCACGACAGGGAGCAATCAGCCCCAGCATTTT
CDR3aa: CASSTTGSNQPQHF

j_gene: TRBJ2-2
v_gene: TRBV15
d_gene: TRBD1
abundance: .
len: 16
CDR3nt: TGTGCCACCAGCAGAGACCCCGGGACAGCCACCGGGGAGCTGTTTTTT
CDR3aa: CATSRDPGTATGELFF

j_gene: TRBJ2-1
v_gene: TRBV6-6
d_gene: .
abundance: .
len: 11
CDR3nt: TGTGCCAGCAGCTTCTACAATGAGCAGTTCTTC
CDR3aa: CASSFYNEQFF

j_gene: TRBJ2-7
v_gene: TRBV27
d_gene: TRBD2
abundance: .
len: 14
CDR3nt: TGTGCCAGCAGTTTTGCCGGGACTAGCAACGAGCAGTACTTC
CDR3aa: CASSFAGTSNEQYF

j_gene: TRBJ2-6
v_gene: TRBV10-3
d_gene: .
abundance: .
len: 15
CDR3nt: TGTGCCAGCAGTGAACAGGGCTATGGGGCCAACGTCCTGACTTTC
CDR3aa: CASSEQGYGANVLTF

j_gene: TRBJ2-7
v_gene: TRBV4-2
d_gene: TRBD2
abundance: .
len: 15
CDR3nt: TGTGCCAGCAGCCAAGATGCGGGGGGGCCCTACGAGCAGTACTTC
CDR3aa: CASSQDAGGPYEQYF

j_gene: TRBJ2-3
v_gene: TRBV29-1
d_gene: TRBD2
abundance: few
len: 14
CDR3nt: TGCAGCGTTTCGAAGTCTAGCGGGGGAGATACGCAGTATTTT
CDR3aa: CSVSKSSGGDTQYF

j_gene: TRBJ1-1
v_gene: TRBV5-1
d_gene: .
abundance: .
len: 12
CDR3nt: TGCGCCAGCAGCTTGTGGGAGAATGAAGCTTTCTTT
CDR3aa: CASSLWENEAFF

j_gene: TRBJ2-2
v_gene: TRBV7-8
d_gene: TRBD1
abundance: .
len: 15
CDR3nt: TGTGCCAGCAGCCAAACAGGGGGCGCGTCCGGGGAGCTGTTTTTT
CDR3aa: CASSQTGGASGELFF

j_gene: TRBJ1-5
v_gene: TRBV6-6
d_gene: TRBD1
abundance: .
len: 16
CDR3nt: TGTGCCAGCAGTTACTTAGGGACAGGCAATAATCAGCCCCAGCATTTT
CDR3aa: CASSYLGTGNNQPQHF

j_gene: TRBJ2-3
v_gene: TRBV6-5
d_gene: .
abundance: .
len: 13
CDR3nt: TGTGCCAGCAGCCGGGGGGCGGCAGATACGCAGTATTTT
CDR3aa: CASSRGAADTQYF

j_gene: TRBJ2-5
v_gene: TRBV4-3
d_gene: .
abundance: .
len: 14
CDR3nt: TGCGCCAGCAGCCAACTCTCGAGACCGGAGACCCAGTACTTC
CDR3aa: CASSQLSRPETQYF

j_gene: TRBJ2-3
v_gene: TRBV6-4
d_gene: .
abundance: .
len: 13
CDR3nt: TGTGCCAGCAGCCTGACTAGCACAGATACGCAGTATTTT
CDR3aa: CASSLTSTDTQYF

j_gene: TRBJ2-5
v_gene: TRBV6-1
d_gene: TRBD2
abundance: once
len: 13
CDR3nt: TGTGCCAGCACAGGAACTAGCGGGGAGACCCAGTACTTC
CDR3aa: CASTGTSGETQYF

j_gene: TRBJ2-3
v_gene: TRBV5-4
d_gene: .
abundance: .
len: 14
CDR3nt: TGTGCCAGCAGCTCGAACGGGGGTACAGATACGCAGTATTTT
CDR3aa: CASSSNGGTDTQYF

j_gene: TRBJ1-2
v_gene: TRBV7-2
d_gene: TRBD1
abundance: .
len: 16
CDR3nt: TGTGCCAGCAGCTTAAGACAGGGGGCAAATGGCTATGGCTACACCTTC
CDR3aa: CASSLRQGANGYGYTF

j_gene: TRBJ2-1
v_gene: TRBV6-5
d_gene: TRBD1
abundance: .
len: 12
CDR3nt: TGTGCCAGCAGTACAGGGGTAAATGAGCAGTTCTTC
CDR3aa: CASSTGVNEQFF

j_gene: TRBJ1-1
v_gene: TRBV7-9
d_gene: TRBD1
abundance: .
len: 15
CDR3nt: TGTGCCAGCAGCTTAGCGGGCAGGGGGCTTTCAGGAGCTTTCTTT
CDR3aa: CASSLAGRGLSGAFF

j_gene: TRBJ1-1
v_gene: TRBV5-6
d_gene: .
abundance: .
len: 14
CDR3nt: TGTGCCAGCAGCTTGGGCAGGGGAAACACTGAAGCTTTCTTT
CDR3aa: CASSLGRGNTEAFF

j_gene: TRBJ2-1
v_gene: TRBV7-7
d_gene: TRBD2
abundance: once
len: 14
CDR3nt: TGTGCCAGCAGCTTAGGCGGGAGGGCTAATGAGCAGTTCTTC
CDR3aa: CASSLGGRANEQFF

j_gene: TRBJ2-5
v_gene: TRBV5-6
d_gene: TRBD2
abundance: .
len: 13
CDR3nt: TGTGCCAGCAGCTTCCGGGGGGGAGAGACCCAGTACTTC
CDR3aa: CASSFRGGETQYF

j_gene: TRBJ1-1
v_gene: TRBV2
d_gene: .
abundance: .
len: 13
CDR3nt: TGTGCCAGCGAGGGGGTTGACACTTCTGAAGCTTTCTTT
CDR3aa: CASEGVDTSEAFF

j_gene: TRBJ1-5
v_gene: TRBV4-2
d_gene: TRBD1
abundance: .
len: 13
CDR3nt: TGTGCCAGCGGTGACAGGGGGGCACAGCCCCAGCATTTT
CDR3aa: CASGDRGAQPQHF

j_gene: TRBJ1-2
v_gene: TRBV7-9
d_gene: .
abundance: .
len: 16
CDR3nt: TGTGCCAGCAGCTTAGAAAACAGGGTCGTGGACTATGGCTACACCTTC
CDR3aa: CASSLENRVVDYGYTF

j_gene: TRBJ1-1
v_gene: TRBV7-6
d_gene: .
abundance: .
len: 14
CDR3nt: TGTGCCAGCAGCTTGGGGCGATCAGAAACTGAAGCTTTCTTT
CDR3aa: CASSLGRSETEAFF

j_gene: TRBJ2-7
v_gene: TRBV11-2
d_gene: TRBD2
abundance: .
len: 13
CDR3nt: TGTGCCACCAACGGGGCGGGAGGGCTCGAGCAGTACTTC
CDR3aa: CATNGAGGLEQYF

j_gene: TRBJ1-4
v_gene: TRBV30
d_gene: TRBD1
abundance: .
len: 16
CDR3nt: TGTGCCTGGAGTGTTCGACAGGGCACAACTAATGAAAAACTGTTTTTT
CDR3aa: CAWSVRQGTTNEKLFF

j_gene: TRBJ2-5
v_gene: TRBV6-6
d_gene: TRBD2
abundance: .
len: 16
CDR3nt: TGTGCCAGCAGTTACCTACTAGCGGGAGTCGGGGAGACCCAGTACTTC
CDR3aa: CASSYLLAGVGETQYF

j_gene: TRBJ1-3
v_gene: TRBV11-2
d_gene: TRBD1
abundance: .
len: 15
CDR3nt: TGTGCCAGCAGTTCCATCGACAGGGTGGTCAACACCATATATTTT
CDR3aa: CASSSIDRVVNTIYF

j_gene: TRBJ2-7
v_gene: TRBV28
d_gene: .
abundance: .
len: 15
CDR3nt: TGTGCCAGCAGTTCCTCAGGGACGTTTCCCTACGAGCAGTACTTC
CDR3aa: CASSSSGTFPYEQYF

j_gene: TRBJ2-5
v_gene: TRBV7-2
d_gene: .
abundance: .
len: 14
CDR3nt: TGTGCCAGCAGCACCGGACGGAACCAAGAGACCCAGTACTTC
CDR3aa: CASSTGRNQETQYF

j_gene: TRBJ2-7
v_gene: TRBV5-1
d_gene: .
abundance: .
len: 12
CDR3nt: TGCGCCAGCAGCTTAAACGACAGGACTAAGTACTTC
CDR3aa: CASSLNDRTKYF

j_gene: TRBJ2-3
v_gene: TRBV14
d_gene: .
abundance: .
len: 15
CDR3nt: TGTGCCAGCAGCCAGGACCTAGGGCTCACAGATACGCAGTATTTT
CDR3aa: CASSQDLGLTDTQYF

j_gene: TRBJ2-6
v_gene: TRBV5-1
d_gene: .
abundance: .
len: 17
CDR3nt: TGCGCCAGCAGCTTGGAACTGTCGGGCTCTGGGGCCAACGTCCTGACTTTC
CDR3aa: CASSLELSGSGANVLTF

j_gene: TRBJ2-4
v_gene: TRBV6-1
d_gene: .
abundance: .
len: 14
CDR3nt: TGTGCCAGCAGTAAGACACGGACCCAAAACATTCAGTACTTC
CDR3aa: CASSKTRTQNIQYF

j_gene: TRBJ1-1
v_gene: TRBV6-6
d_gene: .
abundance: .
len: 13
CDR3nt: TGTGCCAGCACCCCGGGGCGAGCCACTGAAGCTTTCTTT
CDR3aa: CASTPGRATEAFF

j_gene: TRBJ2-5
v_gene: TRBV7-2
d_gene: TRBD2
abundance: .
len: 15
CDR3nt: TGTGCCAGCAGTCCACTAGCGGGAGGGTTAGAGACCCAGTACTTC
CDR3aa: CASSPLAGGLETQYF

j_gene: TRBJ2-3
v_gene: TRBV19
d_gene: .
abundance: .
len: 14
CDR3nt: TGTGCCAGTTCGGGGATAACGGGCACAGATACGCAGTATTTT
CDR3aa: CASSGITGTDTQYF

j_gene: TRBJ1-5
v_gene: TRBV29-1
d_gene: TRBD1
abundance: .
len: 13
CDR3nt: TGCAGCGGTGGACAGGGTGCGGGCCAGCCCCAGCATTTT
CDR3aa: CSGGQGAGQPQHF

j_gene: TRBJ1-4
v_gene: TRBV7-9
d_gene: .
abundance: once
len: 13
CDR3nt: TGTGCCAGCAGCTTAGTGGTCAGTGAAAAACTGTTTTTT
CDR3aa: CASSLVVSEKLFF

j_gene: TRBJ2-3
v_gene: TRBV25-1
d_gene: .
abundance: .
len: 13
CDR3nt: TGTGCCAGCAGTGACGCAAGAACAGATACGCAGTATTTT
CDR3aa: CASSDARTDTQYF